This T cell receptor beta chain was captured by sequencing in a study of cytomegalovirus exposure and HLA in healthy donors. Study-level background: The approximately 120 validation repertoires used the same platform as the roughly 620 first-cohort repertoires, a later analysis reported.

This CDR3 contains 15 residues. The V gene end was trimmed by 4 bases and the J gene end by 4 bases; junction bases not matched to a gene: 9. Germline CDR1 reads SGDLS; CDR2 reads YYNGEE. The method was immunoSEQ multiplex PCR; TCRdb's version includes in-frame clones alone and lacks a portion of them. The sample records tens of thousands of clones, roughly 91% being singletons. In this sample, this clone turned up a few times. This clonotype was obtained from a man aged 25 to 40 in good health and CMV-seronegative. V usage is TRBV9 and J usage is TRBJ1-2, with TRBD1 matching over 8 bases. Material for sequencing was PBMCs. The chain's CDR3 is CASSPSTGEAYGYTF. Written as DNA, the CDR3 is TGTGCCAGCAGCCCTTCGACAGGGGAGGCCTATGGCTACACCTTC.